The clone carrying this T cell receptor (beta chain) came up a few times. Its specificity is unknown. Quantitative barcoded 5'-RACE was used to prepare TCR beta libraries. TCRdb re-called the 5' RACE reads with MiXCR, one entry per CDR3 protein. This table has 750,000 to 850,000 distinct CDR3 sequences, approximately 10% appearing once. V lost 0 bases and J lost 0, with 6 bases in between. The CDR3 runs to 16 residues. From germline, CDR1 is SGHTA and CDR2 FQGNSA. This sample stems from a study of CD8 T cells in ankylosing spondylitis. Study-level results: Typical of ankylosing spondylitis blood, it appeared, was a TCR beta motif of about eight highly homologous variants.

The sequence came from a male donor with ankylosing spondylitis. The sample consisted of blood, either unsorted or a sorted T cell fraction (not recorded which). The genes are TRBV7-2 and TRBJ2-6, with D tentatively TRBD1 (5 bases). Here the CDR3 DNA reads TGTGCCAGCAGCTTAGCCCAGGGCTCTGGGGCCAACGTCCTGACTTTC. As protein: CASSLAQGSGANVLTF.